This TCR beta chain comes out of a study of neoadjuvant anti-PD-1 for oral cavity cancer. The wider study: Nivolumab at 3 mg/kg was mostly given biweekly, three to four doses, pre-surgery. Around day 43, patients without progression received a fourth nivolumab dose before surgery.

General study results and limits: Higher pretreatment Treg/Th17 ratios tracked higher pretreatment blood clonality.

Only a few counts were recorded for this clone. The antigen is not known. Libraries were prepared by immunoSEQ multiplex PCR; TCRdb keeps only in-frame clonotypes and omits some of them. The data contain about 7,000 clones, roughly 70% of them singletons. Trimming shortened V by 0 bases and J by 8 bases, and 11 bases separated the two germline ends. CDR1 and CDR2 (germline): SGHRS, YFSETQ. The CDR3 length is 14 residues. The chain couples TRBV5-1 to TRBJ1-4; D is uncertain. The material sequenced was PBMCs, taken before nivolumab (anti-PD-1) treatment. The sequence was collected from a person aged 35 to 85 with oral cavity squamous cell carcinoma. DNA of the CDR3: TGCGCCAGCAGCTTGGGTCCCGTGGGCGAAAAACTGTTTTTT. Its translation is CASSLGPVGEKLFF.